The 2 T cell receptor beta chains in this list originate from one sample, sequenced in a study of sequential checkpoint blockade in melanoma. The data were produced by immunoSEQ multiplex PCR, yet TCRdb's version contains in-frame clones alone and is incomplete. The data show 520 or so clones, 15% to 20% seen once. As to treatment: randomized to nivolumab then ipilimumab (arm A) or the reverse (arm B). The sequenced sample was tumor tissue (inferred from file names), obtained from a patient given nivolumab and ipilimumab in sequence. The source of these receptors is a human donor with melanoma.

A few counts support this clone. The rearrangement joins TRBV5-1 to TRBJ2-2; a weak D match, TRBD2 (6 bases). V was shortened by 4 bases and J by 4 bases, with 17 bases between the two germline ends. This CDR3 region has 16 residues. Germline V lookup: CDR1 SGHRS, CDR2 YFSETQ. CDR3 in amino acids: CASSPQTSWGTGELFF. Here the CDR3 DNA reads TGCGCCAGCAGCCCGCAAACTAGCTGGGGCACCGGGGAGCTGTTTTTT.

This clone is labeled as large. The CDR3 sequence: CASSPSSTFYTEAFF. CDR3 nucleotides: TGTGCCAGCAGTCCCTCTTCTACATTCTACACTGAAGCTTTCTTT. The chain employs TRBV11-3 and TRBJ1-1, with D uncertain. CDR3 length: 15 residues. V was clipped by 6 bases and J by 3 bases, with 17 bases between them. Germline CDR1 SGHNT, CDR2 YENEEA.